One sample yielded the 25 T cell receptor beta chains listed below, sequenced in a study of cytomegalovirus exposure and HLA in healthy donors. A multiplex PCR was run with 60 Vbeta primers and 13 Jbeta primers. Some clones are missing from TCRdb's copy, which holds only in-frame ones; the method was immunoSEQ multiplex PCR. The sample carries under 150,000 clones, 80% to 85% recorded once. Input material: PBMCs. These receptors were taken from a boy between 10 and 17 years old in good health and CMV-seronegative.

The chain combines TRBV5-6 with TRBJ2-1; TRBD2 matches at 8 bases. Germline CDR1 and CDR2: SGHDT and YYEEEE. This CDR3 contains 17 residues. V was pared by 4 bases and J by 9 bases, with 18 bases of the junction left unmatched. The CDR3 nucleotides are TGTGCCAGCAGCCAAGTCCCCGGGAGGGATTATCTAGGTGAGCAGTTCTTC. Protein sequence: CASSQVPGRDYLGEQFF.

The V call is TRBV7-9, the J call TRBJ2-1; D remains ambiguous. This CDR3 region has 10 residues. V was shortened by 11 bases and J by 8 bases, with 10 bases between the two germline ends. The germline V gene encodes CDR1 SEHNR and CDR2 FQNEAQ (reference sequence). The CDR3 sequence: CALNRDEQFF. CDR3 coding DNA: TGTGCCCTCAACCGCGATGAGCAGTTCTTC.

V usage is TRBV4-1 and J usage is TRBJ2-3; 7 bases are a match to TRBD2. The CDR3 sequence is 18 residues long. J lost 3 bases, V lost 1 base, and 13 bases had no gene match. CDR1 and CDR2 from the germline V gene are MGHRA and YSYEKL. This chain's CDR3 is CASSQGPLSGRETDTQYF. The CDR3 DNA is TGCGCCAGCAGCCAAGGTCCTCTTTCGGGGAGGGAGACAGATACGCAGTATTTT.

The chain is built from TRBV5-5 and TRBJ2-1; the D gene is possibly TRBD2 (6 bases). Per germline, CDR1 SGHKS and CDR2 YYEKEE (reference sequence). V was trimmed by 4 bases and J by 5 bases, leaving 16 bases between them. The length of the CDR3 is 15 residues. The CDR3 here is CASSHGSGGNNEQFF. DNA of the CDR3: TGTGCCAGCAGCCACGGCTCCGGCGGGAACAATGAGCAGTTCTTC.

The CDR3 is CAIRGTGSYNEQFF. CDR3 nucleotides: TGTGCCATCAGGGGGACTGGCTCCTACAATGAGCAGTTCTTC. The V gene is TRBV10-3, the J gene TRBJ2-1; D is perhaps TRBD2 (6 bases). V lost 6 bases to trimming and J lost 0 bases, with 9 bases between them. The CDR3 sequence is 14 residues long. CDR1 is ENHRY, CDR2 SYGVKD, per germline.

The chain recombines TRBV5-4 with TRBJ1-5, with 12 bases matching TRBD1. The length of the CDR3 is 16 residues. In germline, CDR1 is SGHNT, CDR2 YYREEE (reference sequence). Trimming took 4 bases from V and 6 from J; bases not matched to a gene: 8. The CDR3 loop reads CASSGTGQGAGQPQHF. CDR3 nucleotide sequence: TGTGCCAGCAGCGGAACGGGACAGGGGGCTGGTCAGCCCCAGCATTTT.

The chain employs TRBV4-2 and TRBJ2-7; 9 positions match TRBD2. This CDR3 spans 15 amino acids. CDR1 LGHNA and CDR2 YNFKEQ come from the germline V gene. The V segment lost 0 bases and the J segment 1 base; nucleotides outside the gene matches: 1. CDR3 coding DNA: TGTGCCAGCAGCCAAGATACTAGCGGGTCCTACGAGCAGTACTTC. Amino acids: CASSQDTSGSYEQYF.

The chain combines TRBV7-2 with TRBJ1-1; D is perhaps TRBD1 (5 bases). Germline V gene data show CDR1 as SGHTA and CDR2 as FQGNSA. With 2 bases removed from V and 0 bases from J, the gap between germline ends came to 13 bases. The CDR3 has 16 residues. Written as DNA, the CDR3 is TGTGCCAGCAGCTTAATGGGGGGAGGGATGAACACTGAAGCTTTCTTT. Encoded protein: CASSLMGGGMNTEAFF. Together with reference TRBV7-2 and TRBJ1-1, the CDR3 gives the full variable domain: GAGVSQSPSNKVTEKGKDVELRCDPISGHTALYWYRQSLGQGLEFLIYFQGNSAPDKSGLPSDRFSAERTGGSVSTLTIQRTQQEDSAVYLCASSLMGGGMNTEAFFGQGTRLTVV.

The CDR3 here is CASSLGSSYVEQYF. CDR3 DNA: TGTGCCAGCAGCTTAGGGTCATCCTACGTCGAGCAGTACTTC. The J gene is TRBJ2-5, the V gene TRBV7-9; D call uncertain. The DNA end favors TRBJ2-7, so the J call may be wrong. The CDR3 contains 14 residues. Germline loops: CDR1 SEHNR, CDR2 FQNEAQ (reference sequence).

This clone was observed a single time. The chain links TRBV30 to TRBJ1-1; the D gene is possibly TRBD1 (6 bases). Germline loops: CDR1 GTSNPN, CDR2 SVGIG (reference sequence). The CDR3 is 13 amino acids. V shed 5 bases and J shed 5 bases, with 15 bases lying between them. The CDR3 nucleotides are TGTGCCTGGTGGCCCGGGGGGCTTACTGAAGCTTTCTTT. Protein product: CAWWPGGLTEAFF.

The chain employs TRBV10-3 and TRBJ2-5; 7 bases fit TRBD1. V was clipped by 4 bases and J by 1 base; unmatched bases: 6. This CDR3 is 15 amino acids long. Germline-derived CDR1 and CDR2 are ENHRY and SYGVKD. The CDR3 DNA reads as TGTGCCATCAGTGTCACAGGGGCGATCCAAGAGACCCAGTACTTC. Translated: CAISVTGAIQETQYF.

CDR3 in amino acids: CASSLGQVYEQYF. The CDR3 region has the DNA TGTGCCAGCAGCTTAGGGCAGGTCTACGAGCAGTACTTC. The chain links TRBV7-6 to TRBJ2-7; D is unclear. Looked up from germline, CDR1 is SGHVS and CDR2 is FNYEAQ. The CDR3 loop spans 13 amino acids. The germline V and J ends were trimmed by 1 base and 3 bases, with 7 bases remaining between them.

The chain is built from TRBV6-6 and TRBJ2-7; TRBD1 aligns across 8 bases. The CDR3 is 14 amino acids. With V trimmed by 2 bases and J by 5 bases, 5 bases remained unmatched. Per the germline V gene, CDR1 is MNHNY and CDR2 is SVGAGI (reference sequence). DNA for the CDR3: TGTGCCAGCAGTTACGGGGCGGGACAGGACGAGCAGTACTTC. Translation: CASSYGAGQDEQYF.

The chain couples TRBV27 to TRBJ1-5, with D possibly TRBD1 on 6 matching bases. CDR3 length: 16 residues. Germline V gene sequence: CDR1 MNHEY, CDR2 SMNVEV (reference sequence). Deletions cut 2 bases from V and 0 bases from J, with 11 bases between. The CDR3 sequence: CASSLGDRNSNQPQHF. The CDR3 DNA sequence: TGTGCCAGCAGTTTAGGAGACAGGAATAGCAATCAGCCCCAGCATTTT.

This chain joins TRBV4-1 and TRBJ2-7; D is possibly TRBD2 (5 bases). The CDR3 sequence is 15 residues long. Germline V gene lookup returns CDR1 MGHRA and CDR2 YSYEKL. The V gene lost 4 bases and the J gene lost 3 bases, with 16 bases spanning the gap. The CDR3 sequence: CASSPLRTSNYEQYF. For the CDR3, the DNA is TGCGCCAGCAGCCCCTTACGAACTAGTAACTACGAGCAGTACTTC.

This clone was seen more than once but under ten times. The chain links TRBV6-6 to TRBJ1-5; no clear D. CDR1 and CDR2 (germline): MNHNY, SVGAGI (reference sequence). The V end lost 6 bases, the J end lost 1 base, and 10 bases lay between the germline ends. The CDR3 loop spans 14 amino acids. The CDR3 is CASRESPSNQPQHF. As DNA, the CDR3 is TGTGCCAGCAGGGAGAGCCCAAGCAATCAGCCCCAGCATTTT.

The rearrangement uses TRBV27 and TRBJ2-2, with 10 bases identical to TRBD1. The CDR3 totals 13 residues. Germline V gene sequence: CDR1 MNHEY, CDR2 SMNVEV (reference sequence). With V trimmed by 9 bases and J by 7 bases, 5 bases remained unmatched. CDR3 loop: CASRQGAGGELFF. The CDR3 nucleotides read TGTGCCAGTAGACAGGGGGCGGGCGGGGAGCTGTTTTTT.

This clone was found once. The chain employs TRBV5-4 and TRBJ2-7; weak D call: TRBD1 (7 bases). This CDR3 spans 15 amino acids. CDR1 and CDR2 (germline): SGHNT, YYREEE (reference sequence). Deletions cut 5 bases from V and 1 base from J, with 16 bases between. The CDR3: CASREAGGPSYEQYF. The CDR3 DNA reads TGTGCCAGCAGGGAGGCAGGGGGGCCTTCCTACGAGCAGTACTTC.

The chain has TRBV5-1 and TRBJ2-2; D remains unclear. The ends were cut back, 0 bases at V and 2 bases at J, with 8 bases in the middle. Germline V CDR1 and CDR2: SGHRS, YFSETQ. The CDR3 spans 15 residues. The CDR3 region is CASSLESGNTGELFF. In nucleotides, the CDR3 is TGCGCCAGCAGCTTGGAGTCAGGTAACACCGGGGAGCTGTTTTTT.

The count of this clone is one. The J gene is TRBJ1-1, the V gene TRBV2; D unclear. The V gene lost 1 base and the J gene lost 0 bases, with 9 bases spanning the gap. Germline-derived CDR1 and CDR2 are SNHLY and FYNNEI. The CDR3 spans 15 residues. The CDR3 sequence is CASSEVGGMNTEAFF. CDR3 sequence (DNA): TGTGCCAGCAGTGAAGTTGGCGGAATGAACACTGAAGCTTTCTTT.

The chain recombines TRBV7-8 with TRBJ2-3; 10 nucleotides align to TRBD1. Germline V gene lookup returns CDR1 SGHVS and CDR2 FQNEAQ. The junction had 6 bases not matched to a gene; V was cut back by 1 base and J by 5 bases. The CDR3 length is 16 residues. CDR3: CASSLVSGQGRDTQYF. CDR3 bases: TGTGCCAGCAGCTTAGTCTCGGGACAGGGGAGAGATACGCAGTATTTT.

The chain is built from TRBV15 and TRBJ2-2; 7 positions agree with TRBD1. The length of the CDR3 is 17 residues. Germline V lookup: CDR1 LNHNV, CDR2 YYDKDF (reference sequence). The junction had 6 bases not matched to a gene; V was cut back by 0 bases and J by 2 bases. CDR3 sequence (DNA): TGTGCCACCAGCAGAGATCTGCAGGGGGTCAACACCGGGGAGCTGTTTTTT. Translated, it gives CATSRDLQGVNTGELFF. Full variable domain (missing parts from reference TRBV15 and TRBJ2-2): DAMVIQNPRYQVTQFGKPVTLSCSQTLNHNVMYWYQQKSSQAPKLLFHYYDKDFNNEADTPDNFQSRRPNTSFCFLDIRSPGLGDTAMYLCATSRDLQGVNTGELFFGEGSRLTVL.

The chain carries TRBV6-5 and TRBJ2-5, with D maybe TRBD2 (5 bases). Germline lookup yields CDR1 MNHEY and CDR2 SVGAGI. The V and J ends lost 6 bases and 0 bases respectively, with 11 bases between them. The CDR3 runs to 14 residues. As DNA, the CDR3 is TGTGCCAGCAGGCTGGTCGGGAACCAAGAGACCCAGTACTTC. It translates to CASRLVGNQETQYF.

The V gene is TRBV10-3, the J gene TRBJ1-1; D not certain. The germline gives CDR1 ENHRY, CDR2 SYGVKD. The CDR3 extends over 14 amino acids. Trimming took off 2 bases at V and 3 bases at J, with 10 bases between the two ends. The DNA of the CDR3 is TGTGCCATCAGTGAGCCCGGGAGGCACACTGAAGCTTTCTTT. Amino acids: CAISEPGRHTEAFF.

CDR3 region: CASSPGAGATEAFF. The CDR3 region has the DNA TGTGCCAGCAGTCCCGGGGCGGGGGCCACTGAAGCTTTCTTT. The V call is TRBV27, the J call TRBJ1-1; TRBD1 is a possible D gene (6 bases). This CDR3 is 14 amino acids long. V was pared by 5 bases and J by 4 bases, with 14 bases between. Germline V gene sequence: CDR1 MNHEY, CDR2 SMNVEV (reference sequence).